This is a list of T cell receptor beta chains from one sample in a study of T cells after yellow fever vaccination. TCRdb passed the 5' RACE reads through MiXCR, listing each CDR3 protein once. The sample has 360,000 or so distinct CDR3 sequences, around 10% seen once. This specimen was PBMCs, taken on the day of the first yellow fever vaccination. The origin of the receptors is a man younger than 35 who received the YFV17D yellow fever vaccine. Both conserved end residues are part of each CDR3. D genes are given only for firm matches. Size values are once, few and many counts, or a class for expanded clones, and some rows have none.

TRBV6-5	few	TRBJ2-3	TRBD2	TGTGCCAGCAGTTACGCCGGACTAGCAGAATATACGCAGTATTTT	CASSYAGLAEYTQYF
TRBV6-1	few	TRBJ1-5	TRBD1	TGTGCCAGCAGTCATGACAGGGGTGGGCAGCCCCAGCATTTT	CASSHDRGGQPQHF
TRBV9	.	TRBJ2-1	.	TGTGCCAGCAGCCCAAGTAATGCGGACCGGGATGAGCAGTTCTTC	CASSPSNADRDEQFF
TRBV18	.	TRBJ2-2	.	TGTGCCAGCTCACCACCGGGAGGTCCGGACACCGGGGAGCTGTTTTTT	CASSPPGGPDTGELFF
TRBV5-1	.	TRBJ2-1	.	TGCGCCAGCAGCTTAGGATCGACAGTAAACAATGAGCAGTTCTTC	CASSLGSTVNNEQFF
TRBV3-1	few	TRBJ2-5	TRBD2	TGTGCCAGCACCCGATCTAGCGGGGGAAAGACCCAGTACTTC	CASTRSSGGKTQYF
TRBV9	.	TRBJ2-1	TRBD2	TGTGCCAGCAGCTTACTCGGTTCTAGCGGGGGGTTACAGTTCTTC	CASSLLGSSGGLQFF
TRBV7-2	few	TRBJ1-2	TRBD1	TGTGCCAGCAGCCCCGGACAGGGGAGGTATGGCTACACCTTC	CASSPGQGRYGYTF
TRBV7-9	many	TRBJ1-6	.	TGTGCCAGCAGTTTAGACAGCTATAATTCACCCCTCCACTTT	CASSLDSYNSPLHF
TRBV20-1	many	TRBJ1-5	.	TGCAGTGCTAGAGTGGGGGGCGCAGCGGGTCAGCCCCAGCATTTT	CSARVGGAAGQPQHF
TRBV5-1	.	TRBJ2-6	TRBD1	TGCGCCAGCAGCTACGACAGGGGGGCAATACTTAATTCTGGGGCCAACGTCCTGACTTTC	CASSYDRGAILNSGANVLTF
TRBV27	.	TRBJ2-6	.	TGTGCCAGCAGTTTGTCCGACCCTGGGGCCAACGTCCTGACTTTC	CASSLSDPGANVLTF
TRBV12-3/TRBV12-4	.	TRBJ1-2	.	TGTGCCAGCAGTCCCTCCCCGGGACGTGGCTACACCTTC	CASSPSPGRGYTF
TRBV5-1	few	TRBJ1-1	.	TGCGCCAGCAGCCCCGGGCAGACGGGGACTGAAGCTTTCTTT	CASSPGQTGTEAFF
TRBV5-4	few	TRBJ2-2	.	TGTGCCAGCAGCTTGACTTCGTCCGGGGAGCTGTTTTTT	CASSLTSSGELFF
TRBV5-4	few	TRBJ2-1	TRBD2	TGTGCCAGCAGCTTGAAGCTAGCGGGGGGGTCGGATGAGCAGTTCTTC	CASSLKLAGGSDEQFF
TRBV6-5	.	TRBJ2-7	TRBD1	TGTGCCAGCAGTTACTCCGGGACAGGGGACTACGAGCAGTACTTC	CASSYSGTGDYEQYF
TRBV20-1	.	TRBJ2-1	TRBD2	TGCAGTGCTAGGGGAAATGTGGGGACTAGCGGCAATGAGCAGTTCTTC	CSARGNVGTSGNEQFF
TRBV20-1	.	TRBJ2-6	TRBD1	TGCAGTGCCAGTCAGGGGGCGTCGGGGGCCAACGTCCTGACTTTC	CSASQGASGANVLTF
TRBV7-2	many	TRBJ2-1	.	TGTGCCAGCACGCAACATGGGCCAGCGGTCTCCTACAATGAGCAGTTCTTC	CASTQHGPAVSYNEQFF
TRBV27	.	TRBJ2-6	.	TGTGCCAGCAGCCCCGGGCTACCTGGGGCCAACGTCCTGACTTTC	CASSPGLPGANVLTF
TRBV12-3/TRBV12-4	few	TRBJ2-3	TRBD2	TGTGCCAGCAGCTCAAGTGCGGGGGGCACAGATACGCAGTATTTT	CASSSSAGGTDTQYF
TRBV4-1	.	TRBJ1-1	TRBD1	TGCGCCAGCAGCCAAGTGGGACAGTGGGTCTCTGAAGCTTTCTTT	CASSQVGQWVSEAFF
TRBV5-6	few	TRBJ2-3	TRBD2	TGTGCCAGCAGCTCCCAACTAGCGCCAAGCACAGATACGCAGTATTTT	CASSSQLAPSTDTQYF
TRBV7-2	.	TRBJ2-1	.	TGTGCCAGCAGCTTAGGGGTAACTCACCCCCTCTCCTACAATGAGCAGTTCTTC	CASSLGVTHPLSYNEQFF
TRBV5-4	.	TRBJ2-1	.	TGTACCAGCAGCTCGTCTAGCGCACCGTACAATGAGCAGTTCTTC	CTSSSSSAPYNEQFF
TRBV19	.	TRBJ2-2	.	TGTGCCAGTAGGGCAACAGGGGAGGCCGGGGAGCTGTTTTTT	CASRATGEAGELFF
TRBV12-3/TRBV12-4	.	TRBJ2-2	.	TGTGCCAGCAGTTTGTGGACAGCAGTCACCGGGGAGCTGTTTTTT	CASSLWTAVTGELFF
TRBV12-3/TRBV12-4	many	TRBJ1-5	.	TGTGCCAGCAGTTTCACTACGAATCAGCCCCAGCATTTT	CASSFTTNQPQHF
TRBV2	.	TRBJ1-6	.	TGTGCCAGCAGCGAAGTAGGGGATAATTCACCCCTCCACTTT	CASSEVGDNSPLHF
TRBV4-1	few	TRBJ1-1	.	TGCGCCAGCAGCCAAGTTTCTGCGCCCACTGAAGCTTTCTTT	CASSQVSAPTEAFF
TRBV7-9	.	TRBJ2-1	.	TGTGCCAGCAGCTCCACGGACAGAAACAATGAGCAGTTCTTC	CASSSTDRNNEQFF
TRBV9	.	TRBJ1-1	TRBD1	TGTGCCAGCAGCGGACGAACCGACAGGGCCCATGAAGCTTTCTTT	CASSGRTDRAHEAFF
TRBV7-9	many	TRBJ2-1	.	TGTGCCAGCAGCTTAGCTAGCTCCTACAATGAGCAGTTCTTC	CASSLASSYNEQFF
TRBV20-1	.	TRBJ2-5	TRBD2	TGCAGTGCTAGAGATATTCTAGGGAGGGCGAAAGAGACCCAGTACTTC	CSARDILGRAKETQYF
TRBV24-1	few	TRBJ2-2	TRBD2	TGTGCCACCAGTGATTTGCCTAGCGGGGGTCATCCGGGCACCGGGGAGCTGTTTTTT	CATSDLPSGGHPGTGELFF
TRBV5-1	few	TRBJ2-5	TRBD2	TGCGCCAGCAGCTTGGATGCGGGGGGGACCCCCAGCGGGACCCAGTACTTC	CASSLDAGGTPSGTQYF
TRBV12-3/TRBV12-4	few	TRBJ1-2	.	TGTGCCAGCAGTTCCCGCCGGACAGCTATCGGGGGTGGCTACACCTTC	CASSSRRTAIGGGYTF
TRBV5-1	.	TRBJ2-2	TRBD1	TGCGCCAGCAGCGGACCGGACAGGGGAAACACCGGGGAGCTGTTTTTT	CASSGPDRGNTGELFF
TRBV4-3	many	TRBJ1-3	.	TGCGCCAGCAGCCTGGCAGGGGCAGGAAACACCATATATTTT	CASSLAGAGNTIYF